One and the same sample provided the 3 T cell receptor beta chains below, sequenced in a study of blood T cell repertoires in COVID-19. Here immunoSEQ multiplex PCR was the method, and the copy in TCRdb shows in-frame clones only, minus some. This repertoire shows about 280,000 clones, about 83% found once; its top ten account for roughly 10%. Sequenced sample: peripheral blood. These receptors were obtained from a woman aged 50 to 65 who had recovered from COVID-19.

The CDR3 loop is CASSLGPNTIYF. The CDR3 nucleotides are TGTGCCAGCAGCTTAGGTCCGAACACCATATATTTT. The rearrangement joins TRBV7-2 to TRBJ1-3; no clear D. The length of the CDR3 is 12 residues. CDR1 is SGHTA, CDR2 FQGNSA, per germline. Trimming took 1 base from V and 7 from J, leaving 5 bases between them.

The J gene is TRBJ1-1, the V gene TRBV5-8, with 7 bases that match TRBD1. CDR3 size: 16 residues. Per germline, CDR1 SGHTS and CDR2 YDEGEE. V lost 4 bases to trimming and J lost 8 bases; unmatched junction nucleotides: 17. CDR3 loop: CASSHEAGGLFFEAFF. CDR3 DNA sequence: TGTGCCAGCAGCCACGAGGCAGGGGGTTTATTCTTCGAAGCTTTCTTT.

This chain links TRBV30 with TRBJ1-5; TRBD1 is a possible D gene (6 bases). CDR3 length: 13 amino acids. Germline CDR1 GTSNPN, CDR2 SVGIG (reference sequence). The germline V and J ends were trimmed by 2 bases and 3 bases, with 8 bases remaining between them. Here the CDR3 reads CAWSRQANQPQHF. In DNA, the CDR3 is TGTGCCTGGAGTAGACAGGCCAATCAGCCCCAGCATTTT.